The T cell receptor (beta chain) under discussion was sequenced for a study of blood T cell repertoires in COVID-19. Study-level background: Samples representing acute and convalescent COVID-19 were sourced from the United States, Italy and Spain. PBMCs, B-cell-depleted T cells, or T cells were the source of the cDNA or gDNA that made up the material.

Authors' analysis steps: How many nucleated cells were present was estimated from reference gene primer amplification. The assay was immunoSEQ multiplex PCR, and TCRdb's table has in-frame clones only and misses some. Clonal size and the V and J genes are those of that table, whereas D and trimming came from the DNA. Here the sample spans 170,000 or so clones, approximately 86% being singletons. V lost 11 bases and J lost 3; bases outside the gene matches: 7. There are 13 residues in the CDR3. Germline V lookup: CDR1 KGHDR, CDR2 SFDVKD. Sample: peripheral blood. This chain uses TRBV24-1 with TRBJ2-3; 7 bases align to TRBD2. The sequence was obtained from a middle-aged man with active or convalescent COVID-19. The CDR3 DNA sequence: TGTGCCAGCGGGAGAACGGAGACAGATACGCAGTATTTT. Protein product: CASGRTETDTQYF.